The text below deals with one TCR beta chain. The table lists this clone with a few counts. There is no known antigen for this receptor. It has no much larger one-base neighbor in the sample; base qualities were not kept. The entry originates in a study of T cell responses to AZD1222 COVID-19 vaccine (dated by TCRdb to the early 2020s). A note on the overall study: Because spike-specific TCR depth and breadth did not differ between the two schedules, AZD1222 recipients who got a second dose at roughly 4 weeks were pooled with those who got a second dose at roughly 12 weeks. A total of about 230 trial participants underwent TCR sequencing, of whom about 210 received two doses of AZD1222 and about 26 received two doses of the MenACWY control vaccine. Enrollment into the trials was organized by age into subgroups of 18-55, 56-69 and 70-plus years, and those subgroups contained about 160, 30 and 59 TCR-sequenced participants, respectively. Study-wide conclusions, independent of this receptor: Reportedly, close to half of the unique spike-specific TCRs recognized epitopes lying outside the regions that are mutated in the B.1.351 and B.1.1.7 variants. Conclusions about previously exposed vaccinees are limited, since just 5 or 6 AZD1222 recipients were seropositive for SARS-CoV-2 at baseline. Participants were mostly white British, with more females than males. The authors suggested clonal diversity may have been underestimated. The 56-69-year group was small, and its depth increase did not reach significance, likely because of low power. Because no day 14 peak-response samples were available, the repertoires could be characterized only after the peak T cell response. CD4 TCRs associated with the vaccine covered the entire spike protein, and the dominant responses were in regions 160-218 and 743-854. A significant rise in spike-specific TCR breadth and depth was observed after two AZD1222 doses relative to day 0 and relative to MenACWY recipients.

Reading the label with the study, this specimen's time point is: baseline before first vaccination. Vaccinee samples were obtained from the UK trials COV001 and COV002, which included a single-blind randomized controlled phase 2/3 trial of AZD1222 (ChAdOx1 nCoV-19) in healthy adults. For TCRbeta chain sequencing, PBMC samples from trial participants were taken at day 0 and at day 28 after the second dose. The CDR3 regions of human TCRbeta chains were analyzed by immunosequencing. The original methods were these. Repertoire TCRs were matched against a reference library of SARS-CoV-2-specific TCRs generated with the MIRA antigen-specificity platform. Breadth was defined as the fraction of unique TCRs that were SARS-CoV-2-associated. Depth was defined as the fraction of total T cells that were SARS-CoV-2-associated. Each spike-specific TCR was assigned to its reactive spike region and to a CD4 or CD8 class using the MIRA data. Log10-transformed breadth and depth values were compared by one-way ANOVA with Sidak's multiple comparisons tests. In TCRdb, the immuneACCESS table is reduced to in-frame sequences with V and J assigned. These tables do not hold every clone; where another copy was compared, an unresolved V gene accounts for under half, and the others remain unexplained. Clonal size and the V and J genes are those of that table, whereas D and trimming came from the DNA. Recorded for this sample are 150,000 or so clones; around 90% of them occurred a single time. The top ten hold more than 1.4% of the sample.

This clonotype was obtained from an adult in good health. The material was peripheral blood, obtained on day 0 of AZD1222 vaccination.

The nucleotide sequence reads TGTGCCAGCAGCGTAGGTGGACAGGGGCACACCTTC. Its translation is CASSVGGQGHTF. Recombination connected TRBV5-6 to TRBJ1-2, with TRBD1 identical over 9 junction bases. The CDR3 contains 12 residues, cysteine and phenylalanine counted. Only the CDR3 region is kept as DNA, spanning 36 bases read in frame from base 1. Compared with germline, V lacks 4 bases and J lacks 12 bases; bases without a gene match: 7. The germline V gene specifies SGHDT as CDR1 and YYEEEE as CDR2. Full variable domain (CDR3 extended with the reference TRBV5-6 and TRBJ1-2 proteins): DAGVTQSPTHLIKTRGQQVTLRCSPKSGHDTVSWYQQALGQGPQFIFQYYEEEERQRGNFPDRFSGHQFPNYSSELNVNALLLGDSALYLCASSVGGQGHTFGSGTRLTVV.